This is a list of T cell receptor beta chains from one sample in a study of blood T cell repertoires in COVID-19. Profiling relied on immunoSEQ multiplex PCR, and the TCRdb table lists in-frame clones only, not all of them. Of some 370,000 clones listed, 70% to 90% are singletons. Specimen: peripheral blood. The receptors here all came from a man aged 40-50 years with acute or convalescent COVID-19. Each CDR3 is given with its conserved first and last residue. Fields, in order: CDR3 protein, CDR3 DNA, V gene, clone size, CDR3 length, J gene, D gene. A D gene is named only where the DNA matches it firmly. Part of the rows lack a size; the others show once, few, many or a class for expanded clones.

CASSLSPYEQYF TGTGCCAGCAGTTTAAGCCCCTACGAGCAGTACTTC TRBV12-3/TRBV12-4 few 12 TRBJ2-7 NA
CASSPIAGRAGYTQYF TGTGCCAGCAGCCCGATAGCGGGGAGGGCAGGTTATACGCAGTATTTT TRBV3-1/TRBV3-2 once 16 TRBJ2-3 TRBD2
CASSYPAGGNYGYTF TGTGCCAGCAGTTACCCGGCCGGGGGGAACTATGGCTACACCTTC TRBV6-2/TRBV6-3 NA 15 TRBJ1-2 NA
CASSQSWGQNEQFF TGCGCCAGCAGCCAAAGTTGGGGGCAGAATGAGCAGTTCTTC TRBV4-3 NA 14 TRBJ2-1 NA
CASSIQRGDEQFF TGTGCCAGTAGTATACAGCGGGGAGATGAGCAGTTCTTC TRBV19 NA 13 TRBJ2-1 TRBD2
CASRRDWGPDQPQHF TGTGCCAGCAGACGAGATTGGGGCCCTGATCAGCCCCAGCATTTT TRBV5-4 NA 15 TRBJ1-5 NA
CASSEEGAGGTNTQYF TGCGCCAGCAGTGAGGAGGGAGCGGGAGGGACAAATACGCAGTATTTT TRBV10-1 few 16 TRBJ2-3 TRBD2
CASKAGANEQYF TGTGCCAGTAAGGCGGGAGCTAACGAGCAGTACTTC TRBV19 NA 12 TRBJ2-7 TRBD2
CASSLTSGSADTQYF TGTGCCAGCAGCCTTACTAGCGGGAGCGCAGATACGCAGTATTTT TRBV3-1/TRBV3-2 NA 15 TRBJ2-3 TRBD2
CASSLAGGPFWSADTQYF TGTGCCAGCAGCTTAGCGGGGGGGCCGTTTTGGTCGGCGGATACGCAGTATTTT TRBV7-2 NA 18 TRBJ2-3 NA
CASSMDRGPSTDTQYF TGTGCCAGCAGCATGGACAGGGGGCCTAGCACAGATACGCAGTATTTT TRBV11-2 NA 16 TRBJ2-3 TRBD1
CASSLGQGNEKLFF TGCGCCAGCAGCTTGGGACAGGGGAACGAAAAACTGTTTTTT TRBV5-1 NA 14 TRBJ1-4 TRBD1
CASSPGGRDEQFF TGTGCCAGCAGCCCCGGTGGGAGGGATGAGCAGTTCTTC TRBV7-2 NA 13 TRBJ2-1 TRBD2
CASSEGDSNTEAFF TGCGCCAGCAGTGAGGGGGACAGTAACACTGAAGCTTTCTTT TRBV10-1 NA 14 TRBJ1-1 TRBD1
CASSPLTGSGNTIYF TGTGCCAGCAGCCCGCTGACAGGTTCTGGAAACACCATATATTTT TRBV5-6 NA 15 TRBJ1-3 NA
CAIRAGGESQPQHF TGTGCCATCAGGGCGGGGGGGGAGAGTCAGCCCCAGCATTTT TRBV10-3 NA 14 TRBJ1-5 NA
CASSLVAGYQETQYF TGTGCCAGCAGCTTAGTAGCGGGATACCAAGAGACCCAGTACTTC TRBV7-3 NA 15 TRBJ2-5 TRBD2
CASRDVAGAPQLEQFF TGTGCCAGCAGGGACGTAGCGGGAGCGCCCCAACTTGAGCAGTTCTTC TRBV2 once 16 TRBJ2-1 TRBD2
CASSLTSGGWDEQFF TGTGCCAGCAGTTTAACTAGCGGAGGATGGGATGAGCAGTTCTTC TRBV28 NA 15 TRBJ2-1 TRBD2
CASSPARVPDTQYF TGCGCCAGCAGCCCCGCGAGGGTGCCGGATACGCAGTATTTT TRBV5-1 NA 14 TRBJ2-3 NA
CASSQGDTGELFF TGTGCCAGTAGCCAAGGGGACACCGGGGAGCTGTTTTTT TRBV19 NA 13 TRBJ2-2 NA
CASSQAGRYQPQHF TGTGCCAGCAGCCAGGCAGGGAGGTATCAGCCCCAGCATTTT TRBV5-6 NA 14 TRBJ1-5 NA
CASSLISGGPTGELFF TGCGCCAGCAGCTTGATTTCGGGGGGCCCCACCGGGGAGCTGTTTTTT TRBV5-1 NA 16 TRBJ2-2 NA
CASSSPTSGITYEQYF TGTGCCAGCAGCAGCCCGACTAGCGGGATTACCTACGAGCAGTACTTC TRBV7-2 NA 16 TRBJ2-7 TRBD2
CASSLQGLPYEQYF TGTGCCAGCAGCTTACAGGGCTTACCCTACGAGCAGTACTTC TRBV5-5 NA 14 TRBJ2-7 NA
CASSPGTSGSYEQYF TGTGCCAGCTCACCGGGGACTAGCGGATCCTACGAGCAGTACTTC TRBV18 NA 15 TRBJ2-7 TRBD2
CASRALQGRAEKLFF TGTGCCAGTAGAGCCCTACAGGGTCGGGCTGAAAAACTGTTTTTT TRBV19 NA 15 TRBJ1-4 NA
CASSLGAGDTQYF TGTGCCAGCAGTTTAGGAGCCGGGGATACGCAGTATTTT TRBV12-3/TRBV12-4 NA 13 TRBJ2-3 NA
CASSTGLVPPPPTDTQYF TGTGCCAGCAGTACCGGACTAGTGCCGCCCCCCCCCACAGATACGCAGTATTTT TRBV27 NA 18 TRBJ2-3 TRBD2
CASNPSEYNSPLHF TGTGCCAGCAATCCCTCCGAGTATAATTCACCCCTCCACTTT TRBV7-9 NA 14 TRBJ1-6 NA
CASSLGDRHYEQYF TGTGCCAGCAGCTTGGGGGACAGACACTACGAGCAGTACTTC TRBV5-4 once 14 TRBJ2-7 TRBD1
CASSLEQVRGAETQYF TGTGCCAGCAGCTTAGAGCAGGTCAGGGGAGCGGAGACCCAGTACTTC TRBV11-2 NA 16 TRBJ2-5 NA
CAWSPVRRSGEQFF TGTGCCTGGAGTCCGGTGAGGCGTTCAGGGGAGCAGTTCTTC TRBV30 NA 14 TRBJ2-1 NA
CASSLSPSAGGGYTF TGTGCCAGCAGTTTATCACCTAGCGCAGGGGGGGGCTACACCTTC TRBV27 NA 15 TRBJ1-2 TRBD1
CASSRGQSSNYGYTF TGTGCCAGCAGCAGAGGACAGTCGTCAAACTATGGCTACACCTTC TRBV21-1 once 15 TRBJ1-2 NA
CASIPSGRSRGGEQFF TGTGCCAGCATCCCTAGCGGGAGATCTCGTGGGGGTGAGCAGTTCTTC TRBV6-6 NA 16 TRBJ2-1 TRBD2
CASSPPRDSNEQFF TGTGCCAGCAGCCCCCCCCGGGATTCTAATGAGCAGTTCTTC TRBV11-2 once 14 TRBJ2-1 NA
CASSLSGQGEKKLFF TGTGCCAGCAGTTTGTCGGGACAGGGGGAGAAAAAACTGTTTTTT TRBV28 NA 15 TRBJ1-4 TRBD1
CASSSGPNEQFF TGTGCCAGCAGTTCAGGTCCTAATGAGCAGTTCTTC TRBV12-3/TRBV12-4 NA 12 TRBJ2-1 NA
CASSLLGQGRGYTF TGTGCCAGCAGTTTATTGGGACAGGGGAGAGGCTACACCTTC TRBV28 once 14 TRBJ1-2 TRBD1
CASSLGGSTYEQYF TGTGCCAGCAGTTTAGGCGGGTCCACCTACGAGCAGTACTTC TRBV27 once 14 TRBJ2-7 NA
CASSPRTSGFTDTQYF TGTGCCAGCAGCCCCCGGACTAGCGGGTTCACAGATACGCAGTATTTT TRBV13 NA 16 TRBJ2-3 TRBD2
CASSLGGPGYGYTF TGTGCCAGCAGCTTAGGGGGGCCTGGCTATGGCTACACCTTC TRBV7-9 NA 14 TRBJ1-2 NA
CSHGRGYNEQFF TGCAGTCATGGCAGGGGCTACAATGAGCAGTTCTTC TRBV29-1 NA 12 TRBJ2-1 NA
CASSLGQINEKLFF TGTGCCAGCAGTTTAGGGCAGATTAATGAAAAACTGTTTTTT TRBV28 NA 14 TRBJ1-4 NA
CASSQESSRKGYTF TGTGCCAGCAGCCAAGAGAGTTCCCGAAAGGGCTACACCTTC TRBV3-1/TRBV3-2 NA 14 TRBJ1-2 NA